The 14 T cell receptor beta chains listed next were all sequenced from one sample in a study of cytomegalovirus exposure and HLA in healthy donors. Amplification used 60 Vbeta primers and 13 Jbeta primers. Data came from immunoSEQ multiplex PCR; TCRdb stores just in-frame clones and leaves some out. The sample table sets out approximately 100,000 clones. Sequencing input: PBMCs. These receptor sequences come from a man aged 45-65 years in good health and CMV-seronegative.

Remarks on this clone: In the same sample, other DNA sequences code for this CDR3. This rearrangement joins TRBV9 to TRBJ2-1; D is undetermined. This CDR3 has 13 residues. V was trimmed by 0 bases and J by 4 bases, leaving 5 bases between them. Per the germline V gene, CDR1 is SGDLS and CDR2 is YYNGEE. CDR3 sequence (DNA): TGTGCCAGCAGCGTAGGACAATACAATGAGCAGTTCTTC. Amino acid sequence: CASSVGQYNEQFF.

The gene calls are TRBV11-2 and TRBJ2-7, with D tentatively TRBD2 (6 bases). This CDR3 region has 17 residues. Trimming took off 5 bases at V and 2 bases at J, with 22 bases between the two ends. Germline-derived CDR1 and CDR2 are SGHAT and FQNNGV. As DNA, the CDR3 is TGTGCCAGCAGCCCGATTGGGAGGAAACAGACCCCCTACGAGCAGTACTTC. It yields the protein CASSPIGRKQTPYEQYF.

In nucleotides, the CDR3 is TGTGCCAGCAGCGTAGGTCCGGGACTAGCGGCAGATACGCAGTATTTT. It codes for CASSVGPGLAADTQYF. The J gene is TRBJ2-3, the V gene TRBV9, with 11 bases that match TRBD2. CDR1 is SGDLS and CDR2 is YYNGEE in the germline V gene. The V segment lost 0 bases and the J segment 4 bases; nucleotides outside the gene matches: 4. The CDR3 is 16 residues long.

The chain has TRBV9 and TRBJ2-1, with 11 bases aligning to TRBD2. Germline trimming cut 5 bases from V and 6 bases from J; bases unmatched to any gene: 4. The CDR3 contains 14 residues. Germline assignment: CDR1 SGDLS and CDR2 YYNGEE. CDR3 DNA: TGTGCCAGCAGACCGGGACTAGCGGCCAATGAGCAGTTCTTC. Protein product: CASRPGLAANEQFF.

J is TRBJ1-1 and V is TRBV7-3; D unclear. V lost 3 bases to trimming and J lost 1 base, with 6 bases between them. CDR3 length: 13 residues. From germline, CDR1 is SGHTA and CDR2 FQGTGA. DNA of the CDR3: TGTGCCAGCAGCTTCAGTCGGAACACTGAAGCTTTCTTT. Translation gives CASSFSRNTEAFF.

This rearrangement joins TRBV7-3 to TRBJ2-1; TRBD1 agrees at 9 bases. The J segment lost 6 bases and the V segment lost 2 bases, leaving 5 bases of the junction unmatched. Germline V lookup: CDR1 SGHTA, CDR2 FQGTGA. This CDR3 region has 15 residues. The CDR3 loop is CASSLLGDRANEQFF. The CDR3 DNA sequence: TGTGCCAGCAGCTTATTAGGGGACAGGGCCAATGAGCAGTTCTTC. Full variable domain (rest looked up from reference TRBV7-3 and TRBJ2-1): GAGVSQTPSNKVTEKGKYVELRCDPISGHTALYWYRQSLGQGPEFLIYFQGTGAADDSGLPNDRFFAVRPEGSVSTLKIQRTERGDSAVYLCASSLLGDRANEQFFGPGTRLTVL.

The chain has TRBV18 and TRBJ1-1; 9 positions agree with TRBD1. This CDR3 region has 16 residues. V trimming: 3 bases; J trimming: 3 bases; junction bases outside the gene matches: 8. In germline, CDR1 is KGHSH, CDR2 LQKENI. The CDR3: CASSPSQTGGDTEAFF. The CDR3 DNA follows: TGTGCCAGCTCACCTAGCCAGACAGGGGGGGACACTGAAGCTTTCTTT.

With regard to this clone: At one end the junction does not follow the germline gene, possibly because of a read error. The chain combines TRBV5-1 with TRBJ1-4; D may be TRBD1 (6 bases). The germline CDR1 and CDR2 sequences are SGHRS and YFSETQ. CDR3 length: 14 residues. The CDR3 DNA follows: TGCGCCAGCAGCTTGGCTGGGTTAGGGGGAAAACCGTTTTTT. Protein sequence: CASSLAGLGGKPFF.

J is TRBJ2-7 and V is TRBV18; D ambiguous. V dropped 3 bases and J dropped 2 bases, with 14 bases sitting between them. Germline loops: CDR1 KGHSH, CDR2 LQKENI. CDR3 length equals 15 residues. CDR3 protein: CASSPESRGAYEQYF. In nucleotides, the CDR3 is TGTGCCAGCTCACCGGAATCGCGTGGAGCCTACGAGCAGTACTTC.

CDR3 bases: TGTGCCAGCAGCCTAATCTACGAGCAGTACTTC. It translates to CASSLIYEQYF. The chain recombines TRBV6-6 with TRBJ2-7; D is unresolved. V gave up 6 bases and J gave up 3 bases, with 6 bases separating them. The CDR3 totals 11 residues. Germline CDR1 MNHNY, CDR2 SVGAGI (reference sequence).

Comments on this clone: Sequence at one end of the junction differs from germline and may be a read error. The chain employs TRBV7-7 and TRBJ2-2, with TRBD1 identical over 7 bases. This CDR3 has 15 amino acids. Germline V gene lookup returns CDR1 SSHAT and CDR2 FNYEAQ (reference sequence). The CDR3 spells CASSSTGENTGELFF. CDR3 in DNA: TGTGCTAGCAGCTCCACAGGGGAGAACACCGGGGAGCTGTTTTTT.

This sequence joins TRBV30 and TRBJ1-4, with 10 bases identical to TRBD1. After removal of 4 bases from V and 5 bases from J, the junction contained 1 base not matched to a gene. This CDR3 has 13 residues. Germline V gene lookup returns CDR1 GTSNPN and CDR2 SVGIG (reference sequence). CDR3: CAWTGQGNEKLFF. CDR3 bases: TGTGCCTGGACGGGACAGGGGAATGAAAAACTGTTTTTT.

The chain combines TRBV6-1 with TRBJ1-2; possible D gene TRBD1, 5 bases. Germline V gene lookup returns CDR1 MNHNS and CDR2 SASEGT. Trimming cost V 2 bases and J 4 bases, with 11 bases left between them. This CDR3 contains 14 residues. The CDR3 coding sequence is TGTGCCAGCAGTGAACTTCGGGGGAGCTATGGCTACACCTTC. Protein sequence: CASSELRGSYGYTF.

The chain employs TRBV7-9 and TRBJ2-3, with 11 nucleotides matching TRBD2. The V gene end was trimmed by 5 bases and the J gene end by 5 bases; junction bases not matched to a gene: 3. CDR3 length: 14 residues. Germline CDR1 SEHNR, CDR2 FQNEAQ (reference sequence). CDR3 DNA sequence: TGTGCCAGCAGCCTCGGGACTAGCGGAGATACGCAGTATTTT. Amino acids: CASSLGTSGDTQYF.